This paragraph reports one TCR beta chain. The record originates from a study of blood T cell repertoires in COVID-19. Turning to the study itself: Samples came from the United States, Italy and Spain, spanning acute and convalescent COVID-19. Nucleic acid was either cDNA or gDNA, and it came from T cells, B-cell-depleted T cells, or PBMCs.

Those enrolled in Seattle joined during active infection and were followed longitudinally afterward. In the authors' methods: Nucleated cell counts were estimated from reference gene primer amplification. Assay: immunoSEQ multiplex PCR; the TCRdb copy retains only in-frame clones and omits some. The V and J calls and clone size are taken from that table; D and trimming were inferred from the DNA. Of about 210,000 clones in the sample, more than 75% were seen once. This clonotype was sampled from a woman in her sixties or seventies with COVID-19, enrolled during active disease. What was sequenced was peripheral blood.

The DNA for the CDR3 is TGTGCCAGCTCACCACAGGACAGCCTCGTAGGGGAACGGGTGCAGTACTTC. The encoded protein is CASSPQDSLVGERVQYF. The chain carries TRBV18 and TRBJ2-7, with a possible D match to TRBD1 (6 bases). CDR3 length equals 17 residues. V lost 1 base to trimming and J lost 9 bases, with 25 bases between them. The germline gives CDR1 KGHSH, CDR2 LQKENI.